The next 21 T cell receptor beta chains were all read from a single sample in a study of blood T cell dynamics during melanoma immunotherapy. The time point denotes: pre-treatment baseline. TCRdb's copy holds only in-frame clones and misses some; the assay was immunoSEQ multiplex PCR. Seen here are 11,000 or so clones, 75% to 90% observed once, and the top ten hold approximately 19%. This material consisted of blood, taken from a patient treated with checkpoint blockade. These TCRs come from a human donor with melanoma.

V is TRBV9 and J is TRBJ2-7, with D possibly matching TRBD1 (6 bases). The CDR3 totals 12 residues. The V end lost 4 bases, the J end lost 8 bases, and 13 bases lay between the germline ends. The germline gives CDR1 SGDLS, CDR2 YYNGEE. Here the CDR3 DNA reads TGTGCCAGCAGCACCCGACAGGCCCAGCAGTACGTC. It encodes CASSTRQAQQYV.

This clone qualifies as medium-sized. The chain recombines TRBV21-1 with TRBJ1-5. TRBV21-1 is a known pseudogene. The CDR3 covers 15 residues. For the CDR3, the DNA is TGTGCCAGCAGCAAAGGCGCCATACCCAATCAGCCCCAGCATTTT. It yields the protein CASSKGAIPNQPQHF.

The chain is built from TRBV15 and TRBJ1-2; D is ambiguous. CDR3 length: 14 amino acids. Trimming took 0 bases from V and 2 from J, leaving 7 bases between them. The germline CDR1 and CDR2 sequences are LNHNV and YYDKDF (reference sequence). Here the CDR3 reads CATSREGVNYGYTF. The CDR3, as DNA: TGTGCCACCAGCAGAGAGGGAGTAAACTATGGCTACACCTTC.

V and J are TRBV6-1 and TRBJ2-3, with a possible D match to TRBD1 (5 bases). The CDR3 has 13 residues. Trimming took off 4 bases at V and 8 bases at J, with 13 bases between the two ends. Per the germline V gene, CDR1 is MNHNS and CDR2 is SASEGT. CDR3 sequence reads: CASSVAGIGTQYF. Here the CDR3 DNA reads TGTGCCAGCAGTGTAGCAGGGATAGGTACGCAGTATTTT.

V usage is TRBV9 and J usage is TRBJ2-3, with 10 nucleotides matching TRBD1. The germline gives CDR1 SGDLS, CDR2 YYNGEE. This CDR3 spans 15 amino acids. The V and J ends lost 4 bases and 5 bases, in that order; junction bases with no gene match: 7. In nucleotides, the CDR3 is TGTGCCAGCAGCCCTCGGACAGGGGGAATAGATACGCAGTATTTT. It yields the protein CASSPRTGGIDTQYF.

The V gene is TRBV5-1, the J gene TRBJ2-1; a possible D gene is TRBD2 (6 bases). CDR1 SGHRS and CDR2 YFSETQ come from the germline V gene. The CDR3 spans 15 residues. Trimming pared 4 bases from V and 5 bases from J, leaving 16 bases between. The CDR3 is CASSILGRDHNEQFF. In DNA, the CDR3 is TGCGCCAGCAGCATCTTAGGGCGGGACCACAATGAGCAGTTCTTC.

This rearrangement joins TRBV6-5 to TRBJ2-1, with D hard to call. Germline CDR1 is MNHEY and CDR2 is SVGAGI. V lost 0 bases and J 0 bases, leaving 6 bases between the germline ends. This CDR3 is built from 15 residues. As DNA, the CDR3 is TGTGCCAGCAGTTACTCGTTCAGCTCCTACAATGAGCAGTTCTTC. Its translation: CASSYSFSSYNEQFF.

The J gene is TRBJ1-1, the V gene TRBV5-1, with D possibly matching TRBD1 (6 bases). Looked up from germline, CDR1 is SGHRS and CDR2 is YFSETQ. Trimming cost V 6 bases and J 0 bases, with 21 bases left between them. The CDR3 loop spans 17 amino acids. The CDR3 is CASKSSTTGTLNTEAFF. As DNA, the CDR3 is TGCGCCAGCAAATCGTCCACTACCGGGACATTGAACACTGAAGCTTTCTTT.

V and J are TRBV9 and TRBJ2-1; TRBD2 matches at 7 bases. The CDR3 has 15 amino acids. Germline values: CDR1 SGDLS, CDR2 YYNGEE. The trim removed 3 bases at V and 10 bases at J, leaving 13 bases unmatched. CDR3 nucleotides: TGTGCCAGCAGCGCCCTACCCGGGACTATACGGGAGCAGTTCTTC. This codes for CASSALPGTIREQFF. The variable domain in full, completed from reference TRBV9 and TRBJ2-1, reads DSGVTQTPKHLITATGQRVTLRCSPRSGDLSVYWYQQSLDQGLQFLIQYYNGEERAKGNILERFSAQQFPDLHSELNLSSLELGDSALYFCASSALPGTIREQFFGPGTRLTVL.

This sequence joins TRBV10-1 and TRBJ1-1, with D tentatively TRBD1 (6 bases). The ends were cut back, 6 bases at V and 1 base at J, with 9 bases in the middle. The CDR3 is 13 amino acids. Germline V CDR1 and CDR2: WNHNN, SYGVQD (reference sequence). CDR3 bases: TGCGCCAGCAGACAGGGACGGAACACTGAAGCTTTCTTT. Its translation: CASRQGRNTEAFF.

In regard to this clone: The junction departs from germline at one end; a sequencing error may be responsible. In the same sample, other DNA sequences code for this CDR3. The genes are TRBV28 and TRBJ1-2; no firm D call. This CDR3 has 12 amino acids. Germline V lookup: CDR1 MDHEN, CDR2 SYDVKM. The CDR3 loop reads CASSLGYYGYTF. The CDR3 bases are TGTGCCAGCAGTTTGGGGTACTACGGCTACACCTTC.

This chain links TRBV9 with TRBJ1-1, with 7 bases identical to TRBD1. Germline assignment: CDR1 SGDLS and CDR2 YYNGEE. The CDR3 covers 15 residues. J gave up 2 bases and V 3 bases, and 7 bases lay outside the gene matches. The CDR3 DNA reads TGTGCCAGCAGCGATCGACAGGGTGTAAACACTGAAGCTTTCTTT. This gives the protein CASSDRQGVNTEAFF. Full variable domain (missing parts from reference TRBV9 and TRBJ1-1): DSGVTQTPKHLITATGQRVTLRCSPRSGDLSVYWYQQSLDQGLQFLIQYYNGEERAKGNILERFSAQQFPDLHSELNLSSLELGDSALYFCASSDRQGVNTEAFFGQGTRLTVV.

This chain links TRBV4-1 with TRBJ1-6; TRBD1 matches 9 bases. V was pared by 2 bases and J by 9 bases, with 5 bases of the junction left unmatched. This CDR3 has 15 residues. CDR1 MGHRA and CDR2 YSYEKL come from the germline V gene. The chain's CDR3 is CASSQPGQGSSPLHF. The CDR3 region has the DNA TGCGCCAGCAGCCAACCGGGACAGGGCAGTTCACCCCTCCACTTT.

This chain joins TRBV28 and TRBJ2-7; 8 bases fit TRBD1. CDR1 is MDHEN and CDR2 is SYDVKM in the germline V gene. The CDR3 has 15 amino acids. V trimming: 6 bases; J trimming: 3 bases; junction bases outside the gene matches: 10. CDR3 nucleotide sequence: TGTGCCAGCAGCCAACCGGGACAGGCGATCTACGAGCAGTACTTC. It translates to CASSQPGQAIYEQYF.

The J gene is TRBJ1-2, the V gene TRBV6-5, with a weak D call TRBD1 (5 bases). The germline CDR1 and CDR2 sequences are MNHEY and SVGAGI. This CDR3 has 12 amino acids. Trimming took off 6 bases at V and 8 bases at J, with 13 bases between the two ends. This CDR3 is CASRSRVGGYTF. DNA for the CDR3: TGTGCCAGCAGGAGCAGGGTTGGGGGCTACACCTTC.

The CDR3 reads CASSPYRGEAFF. The DNA of the CDR3 is TGTGCCAGCAGTCCATACAGGGGTGAAGCTTTCTTT. The chain recombines TRBV6-5 with TRBJ1-1; 7 nucleotides line up with TRBD1. V gave up 5 bases and J gave up 7 bases; unmatched junction bases: 4. Germline assignment: CDR1 MNHEY and CDR2 SVGAGI. The CDR3 length is 12 residues.

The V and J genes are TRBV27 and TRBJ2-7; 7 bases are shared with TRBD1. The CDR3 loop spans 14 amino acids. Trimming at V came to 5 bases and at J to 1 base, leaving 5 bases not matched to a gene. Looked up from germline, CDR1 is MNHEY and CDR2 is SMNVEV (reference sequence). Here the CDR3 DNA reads TGTGCCAGCAGTGACCGACAGGGATCCTACGAGCAGTACTTC. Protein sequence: CASSDRQGSYEQYF.

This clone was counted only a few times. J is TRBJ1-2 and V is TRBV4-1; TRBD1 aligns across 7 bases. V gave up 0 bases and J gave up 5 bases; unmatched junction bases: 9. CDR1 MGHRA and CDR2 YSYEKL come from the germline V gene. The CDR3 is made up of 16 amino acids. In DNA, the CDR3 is TGCGCCAGCAGCCAAGATCGGGTGACAGGGTATTATGGCTACACCTTC. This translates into CASSQDRVTGYYGYTF.

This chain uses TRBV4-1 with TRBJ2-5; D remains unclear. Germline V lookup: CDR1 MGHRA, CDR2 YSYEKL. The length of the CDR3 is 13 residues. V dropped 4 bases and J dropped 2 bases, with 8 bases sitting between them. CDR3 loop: CASSLLQQETQYF. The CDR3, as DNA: TGCGCCAGCAGCCTATTACAGCAAGAGACCCAGTACTTC.

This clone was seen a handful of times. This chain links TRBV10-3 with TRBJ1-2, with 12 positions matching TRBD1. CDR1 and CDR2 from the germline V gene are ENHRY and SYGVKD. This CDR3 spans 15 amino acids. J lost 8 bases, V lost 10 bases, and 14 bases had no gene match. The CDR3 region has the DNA TGTGCCACTTCTTCCGGGACAGGGGGCGCGGGGGGCTACACCTTC. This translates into CATSSGTGGAGGYTF.

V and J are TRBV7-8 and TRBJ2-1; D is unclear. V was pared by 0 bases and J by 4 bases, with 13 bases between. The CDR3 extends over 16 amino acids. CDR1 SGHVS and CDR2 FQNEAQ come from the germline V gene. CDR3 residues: CASSLANPSLYNEQFF. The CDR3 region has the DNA TGTGCCAGCAGCTTAGCGAACCCCTCCCTGTACAATGAGCAGTTCTTC.